The 24 T cell receptor beta chains below come from one sample, sequenced in a study of blood T cell repertoires in COVID-19. Produced via immunoSEQ multiplex PCR; TCRdb's table is partial and in-frame only. Among 200,000 to 250,000 clones, roughly 80% were seen once, and the ten largest hold roughly 6.7%. Sequencing was carried out using peripheral blood. The receptors were sampled from a woman in her seventies with acute or convalescent COVID-19.

The rearrangement joins TRBV3-1 (or the pseudogene TRBV3-2) to TRBJ1-4; TRBD1 aligns across 8 bases. The germline V gene encodes CDR1 LGHDT and CDR2 YNNKEL (reference sequence). The CDR3 has 15 amino acids. V shed 6 bases, J shed 6 bases, and the junction held 9 bases outside the gene matches. The CDR3 nucleotides read TGTGCCAGCAGTTTTTCAGGGGGCGCGCATGAAAAACTGTTTTTT. Translated, it gives CASSFSGGAHEKLFF.

This clone has a handful of counts. The chain combines TRBV3-1 (or the pseudogene TRBV3-2) with TRBJ1-5, with TRBD1 identical over 10 bases. CDR3 length equals 14 residues. Germline V lookup: CDR1 LGHDT, CDR2 YNNKEL (reference sequence). Trimming took 4 bases from V and 5 from J; bases not matched to a gene: 2. CDR3 coding DNA: TGTGCCAGCAGCCCGGGGACAGGGGATCAGCCCCAGCATTTT. This encodes CASSPGTGDQPQHF.

This chain joins TRBV27 and TRBJ1-2; TRBD1 matches 7 bases. The ends lost 4 bases at V and 4 bases at J; junction bases unmatched: 6. The CDR3 runs to 14 residues. The V gene's germline CDR1 is MNHEY and CDR2 SMNVEV (reference sequence). CDR3 in DNA: TGTGCCAGCAGTTCCTACCGGGACAGCTATGGCTACACCTTC. As protein: CASSSYRDSYGYTF.

The rearrangement joins TRBV6-5 to TRBJ2-5; D is unclear. With 0 bases removed from V and 5 bases from J, the gap between germline ends came to 10 bases. The CDR3 runs to 14 residues. Germline lookup yields CDR1 MNHEY and CDR2 SVGAGI. The CDR3: CASSYSLGAETQYF. The CDR3 region has the DNA TGTGCCAGCAGTTACTCATTAGGAGCGGAGACCCAGTACTTC.

J is TRBJ2-3 and V is TRBV5-5, with D maybe TRBD1 (6 bases). The CDR3 covers 14 residues. Germline values: CDR1 SGHKS, CDR2 YYEKEE (reference sequence). Trimming stripped 2 bases from V and 5 bases from J, with 12 bases between. CDR3 nucleotides: TGTGCCAGCAGCTTACCAGGGGTGCAAGATACGCAGTATTTT. Its translation is CASSLPGVQDTQYF.

The chain joins TRBV3-1 (or the pseudogene TRBV3-2) to TRBJ1-6; maybe TRBD1 (6 bases). The CDR3 spans 14 residues. Germline CDR1 reads LGHDT; CDR2 reads YNNKEL (reference sequence). V lost 6 bases and J 9 bases, leaving 15 bases between the germline ends. The CDR3, as DNA: TGTGCCAGCAGACAACGCCCAGGGGTTTCACCCCTCCACTTT. Translating it yields CASRQRPGVSPLHF.

The CDR3 sequence: CATSGRTGLGNQPQHF. CDR3 sequence (DNA): TGTGCCACCAGTGGCCGAACAGGGTTGGGCAATCAGCCCCAGCATTTT. The J gene is TRBJ1-5, the V gene TRBV24-1, with D possibly matching TRBD1 (6 bases). CDR3 size: 16 residues. Trimming stripped 5 bases from V and 2 bases from J, with 15 bases between. Looked up from germline, CDR1 is KGHDR and CDR2 is SFDVKD.

The rearrangement links TRBV5-1 to TRBJ2-3, with TRBD2 matching 8 bases. The junction had 7 bases not matched to a gene; V was cut back by 3 bases and J by 4 bases. The CDR3 is 15 residues long. Germline lookup yields CDR1 SGHRS and CDR2 YFSETQ. CDR3 residues: CASSSIAGIADTQYF. CDR3 in DNA: TGCGCCAGCAGCTCGATAGCGGGGATAGCAGATACGCAGTATTTT.

Written as DNA, the CDR3 is TGTGCCAGCAGCCGTCCCCCCCAGGGCGGGGAGCTGTTTTTT. It yields the protein CASSRPPQGGELFF. The V call is TRBV9, the J call TRBJ2-2; D is perhaps TRBD1 (5 bases). Germline V gene sequence: CDR1 SGDLS, CDR2 YYNGEE. The CDR3 spans 14 residues. V dropped 4 bases and J dropped 7 bases, with 14 bases sitting between them.

V usage is TRBV18 and J usage is TRBJ2-1; TRBD1 matches at 8 bases. This CDR3 region has 14 residues. Per the germline V gene, CDR1 is KGHSH and CDR2 is LQKENI. V lost 1 base to trimming and J lost 8 bases; unmatched junction nucleotides: 4. CDR3 nucleotides: TGTGCCAGCTCACCACGGCAGGGGGCCGATGAGCAGTTCTTC. Its protein is CASSPRQGADEQFF.

V is TRBV19 and J is TRBJ1-4, with D uncertain. Per the germline V gene, CDR1 is LNHDA and CDR2 is SQIVND (reference sequence). V lost 2 bases and J 0 bases, leaving 7 bases between the germline ends. The CDR3 is made up of 15 amino acids. The CDR3 region has the DNA TGTGCCAGTAGTATAATGTCGGCAACTAATGAAAAACTGTTTTTT. It codes for CASSIMSATNEKLFF. Together with reference TRBV19 and TRBJ1-4, the CDR3 gives the full variable domain: DGGITQSPKYLFRKEGQNVTLSCEQNLNHDAMYWYRQDPGQGLRLIYYSQIVNDFQKGDIAEGYSVSREKKESFPLTVTSAQKNPTAFYLCASSIMSATNEKLFFGSGTQLSVL.

This clone turned up a few times. The chain recombines TRBV1 with TRBJ1-1; the D call of TRBD1 is as the table states it, not checked on the DNA. TRBV1 is designated a pseudogene. This CDR3 spans 15 amino acids. This chain's CDR3 is CTSSQRDRGNTEAFF. The CDR3, as DNA: TGCACCAGCAGCCAGCGGGACAGGGGGAACACTGAAGCTTTCTTT.

The chain employs TRBV29-1 and TRBJ2-7, with D possibly being TRBD1 (5 bases). Trimming took 6 bases from V and 3 from J, leaving 12 bases between them. The CDR3 length is 12 residues. From germline, CDR1 is SQVTM and CDR2 ANQGSEA. CDR3 protein: CSVLWGNYEQYF. Here the CDR3 DNA reads TGCAGCGTCCTTTGGGGCAACTACGAGCAGTACTTC.

CDR3 coding DNA: TGTGCCAGCAGCCTCATCGCGGAAGAGACCCAGTACTTC. Amino acid sequence: CASSLIAEETQYF. The chain links TRBV12-3 or TRBV12-4 to TRBJ2-5; D is unclear. The ends were cut back, 6 bases at V and 3 bases at J, with 11 bases in the middle. This CDR3 spans 13 amino acids.

V usage is TRBV27 and J usage is TRBJ2-7, with 8 bases lining up with TRBD1. V lost 5 bases to trimming and J lost 2 bases; unmatched junction nucleotides: 8. Germline loops: CDR1 MNHEY, CDR2 SMNVEV (reference sequence). CDR3 size: 15 residues. CDR3 residues: CASSHYEGQAYEQYF. The CDR3 nucleotides are TGTGCCAGCAGTCATTATGAGGGACAGGCCTACGAGCAGTACTTC.

CDR3: CATSDPRRAGRNTGELFF. In nucleotides, the CDR3 is TGTGCCACCAGTGATCCTAGGAGGGCAGGGCGTAACACCGGGGAGCTGTTTTTT. The genes are TRBV24-1 and TRBJ2-2, with a weak D call TRBD2 (6 bases). The germline V gene has CDR1 KGHDR and CDR2 SFDVKD. The CDR3 loop spans 18 amino acids. Trimming shortened V by 3 bases and J by 2 bases, and 18 bases separated the two germline ends.

This chain connects TRBV5-6 to TRBJ1-1; 7 bases align to TRBD1. The CDR3 covers 14 residues. V shed 1 base and J 0 bases; nucleotides not matched to a gene: 0. Germline V gene sequence: CDR1 SGHDT, CDR2 YYEEEE. The CDR3 reads CASSLTGVNTEAFF. CDR3 sequence (DNA): TGTGCCAGCAGCTTGACAGGGGTGAACACTGAAGCTTTCTTT.

The chain couples TRBV9 to TRBJ2-7; 7 nucleotides align to TRBD1. V lost 3 bases, J lost 0 bases, and 6 bases stayed unmatched. The CDR3 contains 15 residues. CDR1 and CDR2 from the germline V gene are SGDLS and YYNGEE. Written as DNA, the CDR3 is TGTGCCAGCAGCGCGAACAGGGGTAGCTCCTACGAGCAGTACTTC. The encoded protein is CASSANRGSSYEQYF.

This chain joins TRBV6-6 and TRBJ1-5; possibly TRBD1 for D (5 bases). The CDR3 has 18 residues. The V and J ends lost 5 bases and 5 bases respectively, with 25 bases between them. Germline CDR1 MNHNY, CDR2 SVGAGI (reference sequence). CDR3 protein: CASSPLKPGQGRDQPQHF. The DNA of the CDR3 is TGTGCCAGCAGTCCTCTAAAACCAGGGCAGGGTAGGGATCAGCCCCAGCATTTT.

The rearrangement uses TRBV3-1 (or the pseudogene TRBV3-2) and TRBJ1-4; 10 bases map to TRBD1. The CDR3 runs to 16 residues. V gave up 1 base and J gave up 8 bases; unmatched junction bases: 7. Per germline, CDR1 LGHDT and CDR2 YNNKEL (reference sequence). This chain's CDR3 is CASSQAMTGGGEKLFF. The DNA for the CDR3 is TGTGCCAGCAGCCAAGCGATGACAGGGGGCGGAGAAAAACTGTTTTTT.

This chain uses TRBV30 with TRBJ1-1, with no clear D. CDR3 length: 14 amino acids. The V and J ends lost 1 base and 3 bases respectively, with 12 bases between them. In germline, CDR1 is GTSNPN, CDR2 SVGIG (reference sequence). The CDR3 reads CAWSGVRVYTEAFF. The DNA of the CDR3 is TGTGCCTGGAGTGGGGTGCGGGTTTACACTGAAGCTTTCTTT.

The table lists this clone with a count of one. The gene calls are TRBV19 and TRBJ1-6; perhaps TRBD1 as D (5 bases). This CDR3 is 16 amino acids long. Germline V gene data show CDR1 as LNHDA and CDR2 as SQIVND (reference sequence). V was cut by 4 bases and J by 2 bases, with 12 bases left in between. CDR3 DNA sequence: TGTGCCAGTAGTAAGTCCAGGGCAACCTATAATTCACCCCTCCACTTT. It translates to CASSKSRATYNSPLHF.

In this sample, this clone turned up once. The V call is TRBV12-3 or TRBV12-4, the J call TRBJ2-3, with TRBD2 matching over 7 bases. The V and J ends lost 4 bases and 4 bases, in that order; junction bases with no gene match: 2. The CDR3 length is 13 residues. The CDR3 protein is CASSSGGPDTQYF. The CDR3 bases are TGTGCCAGCAGTTCGGGGGGACCAGATACGCAGTATTTT.

The chain links TRBV5-1 to TRBJ2-1; 9 bases match TRBD1. The CDR3 consists of 16 residues. The trim removed 4 bases at V and 8 bases at J, leaving 13 bases unmatched. Germline V gene sequence: CDR1 SGHRS, CDR2 YFSETQ. The CDR3 loop reads CASSRASGTGRDEQFF. Here the CDR3 DNA reads TGCGCCAGCAGCCGCGCTTCCGGGACAGGGAGAGATGAGCAGTTCTTC.